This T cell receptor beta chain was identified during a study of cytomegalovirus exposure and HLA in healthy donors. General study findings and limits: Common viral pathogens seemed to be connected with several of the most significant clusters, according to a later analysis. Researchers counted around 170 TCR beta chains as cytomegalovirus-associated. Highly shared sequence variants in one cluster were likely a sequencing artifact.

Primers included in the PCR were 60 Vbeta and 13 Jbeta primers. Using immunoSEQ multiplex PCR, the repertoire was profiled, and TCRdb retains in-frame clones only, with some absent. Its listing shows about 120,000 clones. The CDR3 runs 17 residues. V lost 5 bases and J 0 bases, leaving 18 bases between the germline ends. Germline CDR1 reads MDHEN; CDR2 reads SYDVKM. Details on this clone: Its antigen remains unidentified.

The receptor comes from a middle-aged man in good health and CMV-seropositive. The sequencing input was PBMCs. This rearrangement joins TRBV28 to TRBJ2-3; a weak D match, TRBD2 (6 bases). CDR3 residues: CASSTPLGAGSTDTQYF. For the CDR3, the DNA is TGTGCCAGCAGTACCCCTTTGGGCGCGGGAAGCACAGATACGCAGTATTTT.